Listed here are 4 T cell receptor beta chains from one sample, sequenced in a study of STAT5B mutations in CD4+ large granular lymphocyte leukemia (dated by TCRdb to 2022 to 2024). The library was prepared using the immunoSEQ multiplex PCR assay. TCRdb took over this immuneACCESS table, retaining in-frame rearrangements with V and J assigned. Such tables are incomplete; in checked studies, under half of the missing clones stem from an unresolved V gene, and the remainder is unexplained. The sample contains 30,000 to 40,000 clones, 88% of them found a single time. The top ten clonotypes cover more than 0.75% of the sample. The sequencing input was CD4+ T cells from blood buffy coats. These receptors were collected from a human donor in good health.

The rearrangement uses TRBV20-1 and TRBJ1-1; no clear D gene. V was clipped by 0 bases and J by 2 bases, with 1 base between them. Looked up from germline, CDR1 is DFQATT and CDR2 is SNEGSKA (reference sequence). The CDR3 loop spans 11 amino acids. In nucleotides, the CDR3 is TGCAGTGCTAGAGACAACACTGAAGCTTTCTTT. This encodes CSARDNTEAFF.

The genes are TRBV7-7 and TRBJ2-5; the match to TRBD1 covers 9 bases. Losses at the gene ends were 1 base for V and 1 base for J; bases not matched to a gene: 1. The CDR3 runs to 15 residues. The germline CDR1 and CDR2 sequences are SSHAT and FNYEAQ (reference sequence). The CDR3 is CASSLGQGGQETQYF. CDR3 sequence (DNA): TGTGCCAGCAGCTTAGGACAGGGGGGCCAAGAGACCCAGTACTTC. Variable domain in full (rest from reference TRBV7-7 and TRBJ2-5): GAGVSQSPRYKVTKRGQDVTLRCDPISSHATLYWYQQALGQGPEFLTYFNYEAQPDKSGLPSDRFSAERPEGSISTLTIQRTEQRDSAMYRCASSLGQGGQETQYFGPGTRLLVL.

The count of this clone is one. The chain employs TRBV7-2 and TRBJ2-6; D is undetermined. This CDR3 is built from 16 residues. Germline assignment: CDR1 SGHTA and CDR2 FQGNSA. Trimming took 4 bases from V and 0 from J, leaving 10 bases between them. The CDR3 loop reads CASSSRRSSGANVLTF. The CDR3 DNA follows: TGTGCCAGCAGCTCAAGACGGAGCTCTGGGGCCAACGTCCTGACTTTC.

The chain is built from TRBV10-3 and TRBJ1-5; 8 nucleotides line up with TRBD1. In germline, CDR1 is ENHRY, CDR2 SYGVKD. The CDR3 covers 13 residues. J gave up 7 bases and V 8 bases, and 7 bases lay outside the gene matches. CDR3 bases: TGTGCCATCGGGACAGGCCTTGGGCAGCCCCAGCATTTT. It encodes CAIGTGLGQPQHF.